This TCR beta chain derives from a study of shared clonotypes between healthy human individuals. Study-level results: When compared with the clonotypes that were shared by all four sorted-subset donors, the non-shared clonotypes turned out to have lower generation probabilities. In a handful of donors, approximately 5% of naive CD4 clonotypes appeared in common.

Concerning this clone itself: What it recognizes is unknown.

The healthy adult donors were HIV-negative and reported no recent acute infections or vaccinations. The data were produced by immunoSEQ multiplex PCR, yet TCRdb's version contains in-frame clones alone and is incomplete. Here the sample spans about 2.4 million clones, 80% to 95% being singletons. V dropped 1 base and J dropped 1; count of bases not matched to a gene: 4. The germline V gene has CDR1 LNHDA and CDR2 SQIVND (reference sequence). The CDR3 runs 16 residues. This receptor was identified in a man aged 18-30 years in good health. Some clones in this sample may be carry-over from other donors' samples. This chain connects TRBV19 to TRBJ2-3; 8 bases are shared with TRBD2. Specimen: naive CD4+ T cells from PBMCs. Subset indicated: CD45RA+ positively selected. As DNA, the CDR3 is TGTGCCAGTAGTATAGGTAGTAGCGGGGGCACAGATACGCAGTATTTT. Its translation is CASSIGSSGGTDTQYF.